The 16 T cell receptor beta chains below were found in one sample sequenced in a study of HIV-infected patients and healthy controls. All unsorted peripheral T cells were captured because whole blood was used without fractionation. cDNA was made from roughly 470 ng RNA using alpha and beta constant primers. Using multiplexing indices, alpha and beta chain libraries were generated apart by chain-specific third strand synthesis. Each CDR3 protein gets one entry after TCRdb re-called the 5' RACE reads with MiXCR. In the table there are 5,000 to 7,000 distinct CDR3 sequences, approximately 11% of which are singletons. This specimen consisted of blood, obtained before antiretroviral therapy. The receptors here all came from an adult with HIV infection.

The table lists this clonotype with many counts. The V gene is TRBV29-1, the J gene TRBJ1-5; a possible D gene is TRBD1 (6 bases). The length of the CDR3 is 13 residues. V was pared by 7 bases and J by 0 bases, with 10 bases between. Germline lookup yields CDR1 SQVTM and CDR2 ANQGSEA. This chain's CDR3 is CSAQGSSNQPQHF. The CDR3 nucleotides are TGCAGCGCGCAGGGGAGTAGCAATCAGCCCCAGCATTTT.

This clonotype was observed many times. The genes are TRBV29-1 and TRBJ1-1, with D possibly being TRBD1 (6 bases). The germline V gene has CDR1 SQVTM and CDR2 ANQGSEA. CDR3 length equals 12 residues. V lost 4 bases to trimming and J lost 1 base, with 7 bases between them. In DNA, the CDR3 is TGCAGCGTTGCACAGGGGAACACTGAAGCTTTCTTT. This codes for CSVAQGNTEAFF.

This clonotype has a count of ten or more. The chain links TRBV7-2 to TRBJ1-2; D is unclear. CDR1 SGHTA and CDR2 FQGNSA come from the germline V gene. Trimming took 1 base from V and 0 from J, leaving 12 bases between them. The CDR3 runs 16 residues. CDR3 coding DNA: TGTGCCAGCAGCTTAGAGCGCAGGCCATCTAACTATGGCTACACCTTC. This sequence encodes CASSLERRPSNYGYTF. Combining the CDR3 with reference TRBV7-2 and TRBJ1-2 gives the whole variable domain GAGVSQSPSNKVTEKGKDVELRCDPISGHTALYWYRQSLGQGLEFLIYFQGNSAPDKSGLPSDRFSAERTGGSVSTLTIQRTQQEDSAVYLCASSLERRPSNYGYTFGSGTRLTVV.

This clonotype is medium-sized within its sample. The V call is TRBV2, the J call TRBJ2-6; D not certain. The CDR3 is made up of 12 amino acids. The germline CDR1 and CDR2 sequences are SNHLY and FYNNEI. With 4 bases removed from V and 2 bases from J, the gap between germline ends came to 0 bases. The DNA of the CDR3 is TGTGCCAGCAGTGCTGGGGCCAACGTCCTGACTTTC. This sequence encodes CASSAGANVLTF.

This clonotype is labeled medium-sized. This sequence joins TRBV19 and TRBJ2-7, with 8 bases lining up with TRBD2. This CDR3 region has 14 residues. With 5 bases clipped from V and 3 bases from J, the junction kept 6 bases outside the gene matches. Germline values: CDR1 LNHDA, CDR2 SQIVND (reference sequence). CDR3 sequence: CASSEGTRRYEQYF. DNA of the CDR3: TGTGCCAGTAGTGAAGGGACTAGACGCTACGAGCAGTACTTC.

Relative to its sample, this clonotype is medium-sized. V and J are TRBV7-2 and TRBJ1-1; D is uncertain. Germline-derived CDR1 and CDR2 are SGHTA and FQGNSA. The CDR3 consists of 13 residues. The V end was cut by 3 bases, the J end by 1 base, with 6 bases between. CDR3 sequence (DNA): TGTGCCAGCAGCTTTAGACAGAACACTGAAGCTTTCTTT. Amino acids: CASSFRQNTEAFF.

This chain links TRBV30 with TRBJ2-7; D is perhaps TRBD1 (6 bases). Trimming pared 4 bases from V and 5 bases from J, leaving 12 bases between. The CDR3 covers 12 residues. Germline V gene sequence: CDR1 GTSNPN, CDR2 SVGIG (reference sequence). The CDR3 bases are TGTGCCTGGATTCAGGGGCCCAACGAGCAGTACTTC. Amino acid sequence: CAWIQGPNEQYF.

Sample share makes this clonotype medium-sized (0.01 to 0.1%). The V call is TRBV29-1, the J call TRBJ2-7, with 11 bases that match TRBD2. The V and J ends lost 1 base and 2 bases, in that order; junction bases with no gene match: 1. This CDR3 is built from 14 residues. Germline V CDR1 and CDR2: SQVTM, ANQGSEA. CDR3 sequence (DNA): TGCAGCGTTGAAGTACTAGCGGGAGCCTACGAGCAGTACTTC. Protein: CSVEVLAGAYEQYF.

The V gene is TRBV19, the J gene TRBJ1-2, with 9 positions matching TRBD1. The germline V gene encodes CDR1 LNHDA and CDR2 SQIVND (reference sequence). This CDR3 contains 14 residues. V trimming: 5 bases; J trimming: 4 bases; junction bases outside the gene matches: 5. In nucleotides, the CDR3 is TGTGCCAGTAGTTCCCCGGACAGGGGCTATGGCTACACCTTC. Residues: CASSSPDRGYGYTF.

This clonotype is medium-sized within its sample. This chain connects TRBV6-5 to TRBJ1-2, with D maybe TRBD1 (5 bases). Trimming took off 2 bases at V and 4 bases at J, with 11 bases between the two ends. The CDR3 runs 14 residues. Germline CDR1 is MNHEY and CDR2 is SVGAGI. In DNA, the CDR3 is TGTGCCAGCAGTTACCGGGGCGCAGCCTATGGCTACACCTTC. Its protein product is CASSYRGAAYGYTF.

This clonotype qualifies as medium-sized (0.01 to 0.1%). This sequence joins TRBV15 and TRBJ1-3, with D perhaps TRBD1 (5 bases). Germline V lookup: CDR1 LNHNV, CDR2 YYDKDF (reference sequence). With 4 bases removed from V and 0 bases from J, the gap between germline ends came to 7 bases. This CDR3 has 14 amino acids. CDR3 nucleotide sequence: TGTGCCACCAGCAAGGGGAGCTCTGGAAACACCATATATTTT. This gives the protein CATSKGSSGNTIYF. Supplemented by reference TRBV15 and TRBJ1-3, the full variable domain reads DAMVIQNPRYQVTQFGKPVTLSCSQTLNHNVMYWYQQKSSQAPKLLFHYYDKDFNNEADTPDNFQSRRPNTSFCFLDIRSPGLGDTAMYLCATSKGSSGNTIYFGEGSWLTVV.

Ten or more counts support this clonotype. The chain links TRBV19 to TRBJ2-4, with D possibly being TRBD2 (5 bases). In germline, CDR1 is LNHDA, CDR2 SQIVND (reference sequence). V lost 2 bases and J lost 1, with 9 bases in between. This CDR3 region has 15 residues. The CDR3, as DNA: TGTGCCAGTAGTATAATCCGGGGTGCCAAAAACATTCAGTACTTC. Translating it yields CASSIIRGAKNIQYF.

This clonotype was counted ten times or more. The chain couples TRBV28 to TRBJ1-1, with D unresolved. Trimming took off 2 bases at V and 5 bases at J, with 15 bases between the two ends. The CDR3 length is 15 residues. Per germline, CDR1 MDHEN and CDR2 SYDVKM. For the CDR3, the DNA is TGTGCCAGCAGTTTAAACGTGCGGGGTTTAACTGAAGCTTTCTTT. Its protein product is CASSLNVRGLTEAFF. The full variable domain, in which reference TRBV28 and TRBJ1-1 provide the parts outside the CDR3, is DVKVTQSSRYLVKRTGEKVFLECVQDMDHENMFWYRQDPGLGLRLIYFSYDVKMKEKGDIPEGYSVSREKKERFSLILESASTNQTSMYLCASSLNVRGLTEAFFGQGTRLTVV.

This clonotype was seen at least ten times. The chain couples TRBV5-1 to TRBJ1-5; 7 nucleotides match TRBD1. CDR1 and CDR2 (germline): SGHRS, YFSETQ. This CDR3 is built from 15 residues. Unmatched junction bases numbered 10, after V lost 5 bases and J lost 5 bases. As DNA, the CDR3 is TGCGCCAGCAGACAGGGGATTGTTGAAGATCAGCCCCAGCATTTT. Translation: CASRQGIVEDQPQHF.

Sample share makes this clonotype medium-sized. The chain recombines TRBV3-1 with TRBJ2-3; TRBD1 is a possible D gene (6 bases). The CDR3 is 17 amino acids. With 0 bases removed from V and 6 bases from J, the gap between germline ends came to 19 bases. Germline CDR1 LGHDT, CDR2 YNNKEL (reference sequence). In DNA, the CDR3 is TGTGCCAGCAGCCAAGATCAGAGCCTGGGGGCTGAGGATACGCAGTATTTT. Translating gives CASSQDQSLGAEDTQYF.

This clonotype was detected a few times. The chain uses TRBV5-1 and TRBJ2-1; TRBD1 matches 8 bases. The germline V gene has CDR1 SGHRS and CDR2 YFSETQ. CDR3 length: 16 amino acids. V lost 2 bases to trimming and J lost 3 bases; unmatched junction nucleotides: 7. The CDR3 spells CASSFTGDRYYNEQFF. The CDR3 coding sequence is TGCGCCAGCAGCTTCACGGGGGACAGGTACTACAATGAGCAGTTCTTC.